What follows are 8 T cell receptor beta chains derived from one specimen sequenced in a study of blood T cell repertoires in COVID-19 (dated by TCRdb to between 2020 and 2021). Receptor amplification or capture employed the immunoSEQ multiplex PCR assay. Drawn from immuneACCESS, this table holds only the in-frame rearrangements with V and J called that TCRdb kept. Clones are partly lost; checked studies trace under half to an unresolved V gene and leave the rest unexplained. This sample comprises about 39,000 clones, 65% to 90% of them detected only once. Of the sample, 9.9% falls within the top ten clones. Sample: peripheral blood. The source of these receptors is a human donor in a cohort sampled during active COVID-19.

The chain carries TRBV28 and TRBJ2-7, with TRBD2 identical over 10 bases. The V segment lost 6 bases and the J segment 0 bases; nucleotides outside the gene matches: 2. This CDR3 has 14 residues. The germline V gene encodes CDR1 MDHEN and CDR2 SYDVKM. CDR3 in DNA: TGTGCCAGCAGGTCTAGCGGGAGCTCCTACGAGCAGTACTTC. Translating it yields CASRSSGSSYEQYF.

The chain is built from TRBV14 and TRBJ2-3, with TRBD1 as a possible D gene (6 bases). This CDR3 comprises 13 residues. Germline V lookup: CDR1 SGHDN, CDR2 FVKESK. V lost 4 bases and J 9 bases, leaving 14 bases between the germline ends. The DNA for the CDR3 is TGTGCCAGCAGCCCAGGGGCAGCAGGGACGCAGTATTTT. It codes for CASSPGAAGTQYF. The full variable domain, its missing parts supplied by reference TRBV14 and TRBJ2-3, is EAGVTQFPSHSVIEKGQTVTLRCDPISGHDNLYWYRRVMGKEIKFLLHFVKESKQDESGMPNNRFLAERTGGTYSTLKVQPAELEDSGVYFCASSPGAAGTQYFGPGTRLTVL.

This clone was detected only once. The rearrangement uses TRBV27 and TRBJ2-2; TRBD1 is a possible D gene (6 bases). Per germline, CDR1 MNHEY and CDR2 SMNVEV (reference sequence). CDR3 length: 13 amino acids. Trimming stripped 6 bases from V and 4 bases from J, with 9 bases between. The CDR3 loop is CASRPTGTGELFF. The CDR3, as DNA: TGTGCCAGCAGACCGACAGGCACCGGGGAGCTGTTTTTT.

This CDR3 is CASVDREYQETQYF. CDR3 nucleotide sequence: TGTGCCAGCGTGGACAGGGAATACCAAGAGACCCAGTACTTC. The V call is TRBV5-8, the J call TRBJ2-5, with 8 bases identical to TRBD1. The CDR3 contains 14 residues. Trimming took 7 bases from V and 0 from J; bases not matched to a gene: 5. Germline CDR1 and CDR2: SGHTS and YDEGEE.

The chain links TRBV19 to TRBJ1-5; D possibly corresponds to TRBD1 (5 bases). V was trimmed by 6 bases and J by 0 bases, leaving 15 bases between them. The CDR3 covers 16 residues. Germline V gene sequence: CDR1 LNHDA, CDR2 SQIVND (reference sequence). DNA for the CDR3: TGTGCCAGTAGATCACAGGATTCATTTAGCAATCAGCCCCAGCATTTT. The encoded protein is CASRSQDSFSNQPQHF.

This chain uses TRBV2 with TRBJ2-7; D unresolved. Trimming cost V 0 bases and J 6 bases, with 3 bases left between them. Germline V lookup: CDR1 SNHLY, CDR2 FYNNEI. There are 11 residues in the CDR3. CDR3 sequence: CASSEASEQYF. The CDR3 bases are TGTGCCAGCAGTGAAGCCAGCGAGCAGTACTTC.

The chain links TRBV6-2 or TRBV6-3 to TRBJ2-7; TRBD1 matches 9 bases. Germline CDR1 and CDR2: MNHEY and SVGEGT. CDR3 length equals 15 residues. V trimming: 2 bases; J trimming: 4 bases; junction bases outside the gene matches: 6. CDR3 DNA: TGTGCCAGCAGTTACCTAACAGGGGGCAGGTACGAGCAGTACTTC. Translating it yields CASSYLTGGRYEQYF.

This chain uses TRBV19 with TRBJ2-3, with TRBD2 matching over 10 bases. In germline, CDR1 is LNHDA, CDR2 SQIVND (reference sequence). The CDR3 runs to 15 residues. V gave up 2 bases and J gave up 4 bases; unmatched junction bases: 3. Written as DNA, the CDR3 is TGTGCCAGTAGTATACCTAGCGGGAGCGCAGATACGCAGTATTTT. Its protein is CASSIPSGSADTQYF.